This T cell receptor beta chain was observed in a study of cytomegalovirus exposure and HLA in healthy donors. The study's findings and limits: In the analysis, some V segments, TRBV6-2 and TRBV6-3 included, were excluded as indistinguishable. The later analysis indicated that the majority of CMV-associated TCR beta chains appeared HLA-restricted. Available immune exposure information was restricted to CMV serostatus only.

On this clone: What it recognizes is unknown.

PCR employed 60 Vbeta and 13 Jbeta primers. Some clones are missing from TCRdb's copy, which holds only in-frame ones; the method was immunoSEQ multiplex PCR. This table holds 200,000 or so clones. V lost 0 bases to trimming and J lost 10 bases, with 11 bases between them. CDR3 length: 13 amino acids. CDR1 and CDR2 from the germline V gene are SGDLS and YYNGEE. This TCR was sampled from a boy younger than 18 in good health and CMV-seronegative. The specimen sequenced was PBMCs. The chain uses TRBV9 and TRBJ2-1; D is unresolved. As DNA, the CDR3 is TGTGCCAGCAGCGTAGGTCGAGAGGCCGAGCAGTTCTTC. Amino acid sequence: CASSVGREAEQFF.